The 15 T cell receptor beta chains below were found in one sample sequenced in a study of lymphopenia after photon versus proton radiotherapy. Using immunoSEQ multiplex PCR, the repertoire was profiled, and TCRdb retains in-frame clones only, with some absent. The sample contains 60,000 to 75,000 clones, approximately 86% of which appear only once. Material: peripheral blood, obtained from a patient treated with proton-based radiotherapy. These receptors all come from a man at least 80 years old with esophageal cancer.

The chain employs TRBV7-2 and TRBJ1-4; TRBD1 is a possible D gene (6 bases). The CDR3 covers 16 residues. V gave up 8 bases and J gave up 8 bases, with 24 bases separating them. Germline values: CDR1 SGHTA, CDR2 FQGNSA. The CDR3 loop reads CASSPSGTSPKEKLFF. The CDR3 bases are TGTGCCAGCTCTCCCTCAGGGACATCACCCAAGGAAAAACTGTTTTTT. The variable domain in full, completed from reference TRBV7-2 and TRBJ1-4, reads GAGVSQSPSNKVTEKGKDVELRCDPISGHTALYWYRQSLGQGLEFLIYFQGNSAPDKSGLPSDRFSAERTGGSVSTLTIQRTQQEDSAVYLCASSPSGTSPKEKLFFGSGTQLSVL.

The rearrangement joins TRBV10-3 to TRBJ1-5; D gene ambiguous. V lost 4 bases and J lost 7, with 11 bases in between. The CDR3 length is 13 residues. In germline, CDR1 is ENHRY, CDR2 SYGVKD. As DNA, the CDR3 is TGTGCCATCAGTGTTAATGGGGAACAGCCCCAGCATTTT. Protein product: CAISVNGEQPQHF.

The chain is built from TRBV6-5 and TRBJ1-5; tentative D call: TRBD1 (5 bases). This CDR3 contains 13 residues. Germline CDR1 MNHEY, CDR2 SVGAGI. Trimming stripped 3 bases from V and 9 bases from J, with 12 bases between. CDR3 DNA: TGTGCCAGCAGTTATGGAGGGGCCTTGCCCCAGCATTTT. Translated: CASSYGGALPQHF.

This sequence joins TRBV30 and TRBJ1-3; D unclear. The CDR3 contains 12 residues. Trimming stripped 5 bases from V and 0 bases from J, with 5 bases between. Germline V lookup: CDR1 GTSNPN, CDR2 SVGIG (reference sequence). The CDR3 is CAWGLSGNTIYF. CDR3 bases: TGTGCCTGGGGCCTCTCTGGAAACACCATATATTTT.

This chain links TRBV6-1 with TRBJ1-2; D perhaps matches TRBD1 (6 bases). CDR3 length equals 14 residues. V shed 9 bases and J shed 4 bases, with 18 bases lying between them. Germline CDR1 MNHNS, CDR2 SASEGT. CDR3 bases: TGTGCCAGTACCCCGGGACACGCTTCCTATGGCTACACCTTC. Protein sequence: CASTPGHASYGYTF.

The V and J genes are TRBV5-1 and TRBJ2-3; D may match TRBD1 or TRBD2 (5 bases each). V shed 0 bases and J shed 5 bases, with 22 bases lying between them. The CDR3 sequence is 18 residues long. Germline values: CDR1 SGHRS, CDR2 YFSETQ. The CDR3 nucleotides are TGCGCCAGCAGCTTGGGCCACGGGACGATCCCCTCCGAAGATACGCAGTATTTT. Its protein is CASSLGHGTIPSEDTQYF. The full variable domain, completed using reference TRBV5-1 and TRBJ2-3, is KAGVTQTPRYLIKTRGQQVTLSCSPISGHRSVSWYQQTPGQGLQFLFEYFSETQRNKGNFPGRFSGRQFSNSRSEMNVSTLELGDSALYLCASSLGHGTIPSEDTQYFGPGTRLTVL.

This clone was recorded only once. The chain links TRBV7-2 to TRBJ2-3; D remains ambiguous. The germline V gene encodes CDR1 SGHTA and CDR2 FQGNSA. The CDR3 contains 14 residues. V lost 5 bases and J lost 6, with 15 bases in between. The chain's CDR3 is CASSPGVAADTQYF. The CDR3 nucleotides read TGTGCCAGCAGCCCTGGGGTAGCCGCGGATACGCAGTATTTT. Full variable domain (remainder filled in from reference TRBV7-2 and TRBJ2-3): GAGVSQSPSNKVTEKGKDVELRCDPISGHTALYWYRQSLGQGLEFLIYFQGNSAPDKSGLPSDRFSAERTGGSVSTLTIQRTQQEDSAVYLCASSPGVAADTQYFGPGTRLTVL.

The rearrangement joins TRBV10-3 to TRBJ1-2; D is unresolved. V gave up 0 bases and J gave up 6 bases, with 17 bases separating them. Germline lookup yields CDR1 ENHRY and CDR2 SYGVKD. This CDR3 is built from 16 residues. CDR3: CAISESTRAANHGYTF. Here the CDR3 DNA reads TGTGCCATCAGTGAGTCGACTCGGGCAGCCAACCATGGCTACACCTTC.

This chain links TRBV15 with TRBJ2-3, with a possible D match to TRBD2 (6 bases). This CDR3 is built from 15 residues. V lost 3 bases and J lost 0, with 10 bases in between. Looked up from germline, CDR1 is LNHNV and CDR2 is YYDKDF (reference sequence). For the CDR3, the DNA is TGTGCCACCAGCAGTAGCGGACCTAGCACAGATACGCAGTATTTT. Translated: CATSSSGPSTDTQYF. Looking up the rest from reference TRBV15 and TRBJ2-3 gives the full variable domain: DAMVIQNPRYQVTQFGKPVTLSCSQTLNHNVMYWYQQKSSQAPKLLFHYYDKDFNNEADTPDNFQSRRPNTSFCFLDIRSPGLGDTAMYLCATSSSGPSTDTQYFGPGTRLTVL.

The V and J genes are TRBV6-5 and TRBJ1-5; 10 bases are a match to TRBD1. Trimming at V came to 6 bases and at J to 2 bases, leaving 4 bases not matched to a gene. The CDR3 has 15 residues. CDR1 and CDR2 (germline): MNHEY, SVGAGI. CDR3 region: CASRRTGGRNQPQHF. DNA for the CDR3: TGTGCCAGCAGGAGGACAGGGGGTCGCAATCAGCCCCAGCATTTT.

J is TRBJ2-7 and V is TRBV5-6; a possible D gene is TRBD2 (6 bases). The CDR3 totals 14 residues. From germline, CDR1 is SGHDT and CDR2 YYEEEE. Trimming cost V 4 bases and J 3 bases, with 14 bases left between them. In DNA form, the CDR3 reads TGTGCCAGCAGCCCCGGGACTCGGGTCTACGAGCAGTACTTC. It is translated as CASSPGTRVYEQYF.

The V call is TRBV5-5, the J call TRBJ1-5, with a possible D match to TRBD1 (6 bases). CDR3 length equals 13 residues. The V gene's germline CDR1 is SGHKS and CDR2 YYEKEE (reference sequence). V gave up 4 bases and J gave up 5 bases, with 10 bases separating them. CDR3 in DNA: TGTGCCAGCAGCCCCAGGGGAGATCAGCCCCAGCATTTT. This codes for CASSPRGDQPQHF.

The chain links TRBV7-3 to TRBJ1-1, with unresolved D. The CDR3 totals 13 residues. Germline V gene data show CDR1 as SGHTA and CDR2 as FQGTGA. Trimming took off 2 bases at V and 4 bases at J, with 8 bases between the two ends. CDR3 amino acids: CASSLGTVTEAFF. In DNA, the CDR3 is TGTGCCAGCAGCTTAGGAACAGTCACTGAAGCTTTCTTT.

The V and J genes are TRBV29-1 and TRBJ1-1, with 7 bases identical to TRBD1. This CDR3 comprises 11 residues. The germline CDR1 and CDR2 sequences are SQVTM and ANQGSEA. Trimming took 3 bases from V and 7 from J; bases not matched to a gene: 2. This chain's CDR3 is CSVDRDSEAFF. CDR3 in DNA: TGCAGCGTTGACCGGGACAGTGAAGCTTTCTTT.

V and J are TRBV5-1 and TRBJ2-7; possible D gene TRBD1, 6 bases. The V end was cut by 4 bases, the J end by 2 bases, with 13 bases between. The CDR3 runs to 14 residues. From germline, CDR1 is SGHRS and CDR2 YFSETQ. CDR3 in DNA: TGCGCCAGCAGCCTAGGACAGATAACCTACGAGCAGTACTTC. Its translation is CASSLGQITYEQYF. The full variable domain, with the rest looked up from reference TRBV5-1 and TRBJ2-7, is KAGVTQTPRYLIKTRGQQVTLSCSPISGHRSVSWYQQTPGQGLQFLFEYFSETQRNKGNFPGRFSGRQFSNSRSEMNVSTLELGDSALYLCASSLGQITYEQYFGPGTRLTVT.